This T cell receptor beta chain was recorded in a study of regulatory T cells in long-lasting Graves disease. Study-level results: Sharing of public clonotypes was greater in persistent patients (about 2,500) than in new patients (fewer than 1,000). Only peripheral blood was studied, not thyroid tissue.

This clonotype was picked up many times. Its antigen is currently unknown. Time point of the sample: newly diagnosed GD, antithyroid drugs for less than 3 months. Isolated PBMC RNA provided the starting material for the TCR library. Investigators report Graves' disease was diagnosed under American Thyroid Association guidelines. Relying on iRepertoire HTBI primers and Arm-PCR of CDR3 regions, the team built TCR beta libraries. TCRdb passed the multiplex PCR reads through MiXCR, listing each CDR3 protein once. The sample has some 460,000 distinct CDR3 sequences, 15% to 20% seen once; the top ten hold 12%. Germline V gene data show CDR1 as SQVTM and CDR2 as ANQGSEA. Trimming pared 4 bases from V and 10 bases from J, leaving 12 bases between. The CDR3 totals 11 residues. These records were also assigned to another study, of T cells in Graves' hyperthyroidism and ophthalmopathy. As that study records: The TCR CDR3 first-round RT-PCR relied on the HTBI primer set.

The sample consisted of peripheral blood mononuclear cells (PBMCs), taken at new diagnosis, from a patient treated with antithyroid drugs. The chain links TRBV29-1 to TRBJ2-3; D is undetermined. The source of this sequence is a man between 40 and 49 years old with Graves disease. The CDR3 is CSVGPGVAQYF. DNA for the CDR3: TGCAGCGTTGGACCGGGCGTGGCGCAGTATTTT.